The subject of this entry is one TCR beta chain. These data originate in a study of cytomegalovirus exposure and HLA in healthy donors. The PCR was carried out with 60 Vbeta primers and 13 Jbeta primers. The protocol was immunoSEQ multiplex PCR, while the TCRdb copy is restricted to in-frame clones and leaves out a portion. The profile covers tens of thousands of clones, with roughly 50% appearing a single time and 6.2% taken by the ten largest. The CDR3 totals 13 residues. Per germline, CDR1 SQVTM and CDR2 ANQGSEA. Trimming removed 3 bases at V and 4 bases at J, with 9 bases between. Sequencing was carried out using PBMCs. The chain recombines TRBV29-1 with TRBJ1-4; D perhaps matches TRBD1 (5 bases). This TCR derives from a woman aged 35 to 49 in good health and CMV-seropositive. CDR3 nucleotides: TGCAGCGTTGATTCAGGGATTAATGAAAAACTGTTTTTT. This sequence encodes CSVDSGINEKLFF.